This TCR beta chain is from a study of Graves' ophthalmopathy and Graves' hyperthyroidism. Active ophthalmopathy (CAS at least 3, NOSPECS at least 4), lasting under 3 months. Diagnosis relied on clinical symptoms, serum thyroxine, TRAb, thyroid ultrasound and orbital computed tomography. Amplified TCR beta CDR3 regions were obtained using RNA transcripts as template. Second-round multiplex PCR came after a first-round RT-PCR that employed HTBI primers. Each CDR3 protein gets one entry after TCRdb re-called the multiplex PCR reads with MiXCR. The table includes some 750,000 distinct CDR3 sequences, 35% to 50% detected once. Study outcomes and limitations: Blood contained most expanded thyroid clonotypes exceeding 0.001 frequency. Stable hyperthyroidism and ophthalmopathy were told apart by a 13-signature model, which achieved 87.88% sensitivity and roughly 76% specificity.

A word on this clonotype: Antigen specificity is unknown.

This CDR3 has 15 amino acids. Trimming took 6 bases from V and 0 from J, leaving 14 bases between them. Germline CDR1 and CDR2: MNHNY and SVGAGI (reference sequence). The chain recombines TRBV6-6 with TRBJ1-2, with D unresolved. The receptor's source is an adult man with Graves' ophthalmopathy. Source material: peripheral blood. This CDR3 is CASRERGGPNYGYTF. The CDR3 DNA reads TGTGCCAGCAGGGAACGCGGAGGGCCTAACTATGGCTACACCTTC.